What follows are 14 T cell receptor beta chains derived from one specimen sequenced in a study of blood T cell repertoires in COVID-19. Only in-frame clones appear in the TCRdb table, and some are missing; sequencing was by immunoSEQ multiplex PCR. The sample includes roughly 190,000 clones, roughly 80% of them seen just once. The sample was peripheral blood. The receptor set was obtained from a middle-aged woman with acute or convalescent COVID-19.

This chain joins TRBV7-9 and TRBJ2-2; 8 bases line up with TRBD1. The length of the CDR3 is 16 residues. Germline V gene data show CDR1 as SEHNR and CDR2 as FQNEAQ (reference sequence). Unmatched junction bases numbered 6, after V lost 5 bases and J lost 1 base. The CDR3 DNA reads TGTGCCAGCAGCCCCTGGACAGGGCAGAACACCGGGGAGCTGTTTTTT. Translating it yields CASSPWTGQNTGELFF.

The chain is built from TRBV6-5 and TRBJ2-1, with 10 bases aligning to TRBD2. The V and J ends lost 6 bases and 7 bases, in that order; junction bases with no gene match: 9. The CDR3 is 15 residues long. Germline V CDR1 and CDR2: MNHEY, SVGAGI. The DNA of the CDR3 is TGTGCCAGCAGGAAGACTAGCGGGCAATGGAATGAGCAGTTCTTC. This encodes CASRKTSGQWNEQFF.

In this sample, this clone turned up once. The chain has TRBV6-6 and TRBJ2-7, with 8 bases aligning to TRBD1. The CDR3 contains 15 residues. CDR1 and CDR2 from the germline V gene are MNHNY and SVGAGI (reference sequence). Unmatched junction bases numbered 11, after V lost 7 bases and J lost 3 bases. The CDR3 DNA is TGTGCCAGCACCCTTACCGGGACAGGTTACTACGAGCAGTACTTC. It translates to CASTLTGTGYYEQYF.

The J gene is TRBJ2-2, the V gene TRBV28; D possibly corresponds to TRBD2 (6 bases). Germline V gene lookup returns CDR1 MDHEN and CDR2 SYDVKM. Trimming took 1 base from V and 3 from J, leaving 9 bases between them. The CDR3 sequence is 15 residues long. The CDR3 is CASSLLVADTGELFF. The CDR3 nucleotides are TGTGCCAGCAGTTTATTGGTAGCGGACACCGGGGAGCTGTTTTTT.

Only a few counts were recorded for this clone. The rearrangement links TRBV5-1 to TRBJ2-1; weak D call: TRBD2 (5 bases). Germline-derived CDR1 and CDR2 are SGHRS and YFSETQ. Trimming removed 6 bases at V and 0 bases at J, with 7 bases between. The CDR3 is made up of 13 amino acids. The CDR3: CASTDYSYNEQFF. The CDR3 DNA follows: TGCGCCAGCACCGACTACTCCTACAATGAGCAGTTCTTC. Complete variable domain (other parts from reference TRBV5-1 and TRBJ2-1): KAGVTQTPRYLIKTRGQQVTLSCSPISGHRSVSWYQQTPGQGLQFLFEYFSETQRNKGNFPGRFSGRQFSNSRSEMNVSTLELGDSALYLCASTDYSYNEQFFGPGTRLTVL.

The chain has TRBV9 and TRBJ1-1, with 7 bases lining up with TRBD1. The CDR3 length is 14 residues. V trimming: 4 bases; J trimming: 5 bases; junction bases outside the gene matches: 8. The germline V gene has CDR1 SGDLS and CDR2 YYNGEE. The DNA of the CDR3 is TGTGCCAGCAGCCGTATACAGGGGAGAACTGAAGCTTTCTTT. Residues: CASSRIQGRTEAFF.

CDR3 amino acids: CASSLFGLNNQPQHF. For the CDR3, the DNA is TGTGCCAGCAGCTTATTCGGACTGAATAATCAGCCCCAGCATTTT. V usage is TRBV7-2 and J usage is TRBJ1-5; no clear D gene. Germline V gives CDR1 SGHTA, CDR2 FQGNSA. This CDR3 is 15 amino acids long. With 2 bases removed from V and 4 bases from J, the gap between germline ends came to 12 bases. Variable domain in full (rest from reference TRBV7-2 and TRBJ1-5): GAGVSQSPSNKVTEKGKDVELRCDPISGHTALYWYRQSLGQGLEFLIYFQGNSAPDKSGLPSDRFSAERTGGSVSTLTIQRTQQEDSAVYLCASSLFGLNNQPQHFGDGTRLSIL.

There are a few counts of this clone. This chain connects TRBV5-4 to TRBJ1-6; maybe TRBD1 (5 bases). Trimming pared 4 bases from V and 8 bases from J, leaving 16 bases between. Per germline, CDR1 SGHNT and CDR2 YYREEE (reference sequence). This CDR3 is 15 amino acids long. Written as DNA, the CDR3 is TGTGCCAGCAGCCAGCGTGGCAGGGAATATTCACCCCTCCACTTT. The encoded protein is CASSQRGREYSPLHF.

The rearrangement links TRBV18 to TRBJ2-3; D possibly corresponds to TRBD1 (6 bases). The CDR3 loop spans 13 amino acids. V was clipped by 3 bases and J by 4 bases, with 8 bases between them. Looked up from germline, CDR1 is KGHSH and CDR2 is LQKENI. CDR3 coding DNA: TGTGCCAGCTCACCCTCAGGGGCAGATACGCAGTATTTT. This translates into CASSPSGADTQYF. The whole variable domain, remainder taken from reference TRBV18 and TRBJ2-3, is NAGVMQNPRHLVRRRGQEARLRCSPMKGHSHVYWYRQLPEEGLKFMVYLQKENIIDESGMPKERFSAEFPKEGPSILRIQQVVRGDSAAYFCASSPSGADTQYFGPGTRLTVL.

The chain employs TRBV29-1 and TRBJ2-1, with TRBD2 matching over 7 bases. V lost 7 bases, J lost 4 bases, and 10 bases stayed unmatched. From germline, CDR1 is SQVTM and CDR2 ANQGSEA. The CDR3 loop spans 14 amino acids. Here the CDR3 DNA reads TGCAGCGCAACCGGGACTACAATTTACAATGAGCAGTTCTTC. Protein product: CSATGTTIYNEQFF.

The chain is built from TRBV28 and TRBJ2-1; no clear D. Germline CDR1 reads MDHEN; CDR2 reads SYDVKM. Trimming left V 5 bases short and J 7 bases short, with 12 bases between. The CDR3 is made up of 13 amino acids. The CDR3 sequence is CASSTPTPNEQFF. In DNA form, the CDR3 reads TGTGCCAGCAGTACCCCGACACCGAATGAGCAGTTCTTC.

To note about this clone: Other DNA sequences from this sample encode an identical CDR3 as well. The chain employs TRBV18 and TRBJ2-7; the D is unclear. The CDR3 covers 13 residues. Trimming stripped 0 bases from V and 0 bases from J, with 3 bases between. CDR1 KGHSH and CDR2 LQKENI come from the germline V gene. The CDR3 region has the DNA TGTGCCAGCTCACCACCGAGCTCCTACGAGCAGTACTTC. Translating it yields CASSPPSSYEQYF.

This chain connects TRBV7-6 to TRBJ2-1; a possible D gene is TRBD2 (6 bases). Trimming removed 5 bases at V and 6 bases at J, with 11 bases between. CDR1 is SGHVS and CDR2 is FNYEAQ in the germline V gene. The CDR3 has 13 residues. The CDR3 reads CASSRQEGNEQFF. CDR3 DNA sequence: TGTGCCAGCAGCCGTCAGGAGGGCAATGAGCAGTTCTTC.

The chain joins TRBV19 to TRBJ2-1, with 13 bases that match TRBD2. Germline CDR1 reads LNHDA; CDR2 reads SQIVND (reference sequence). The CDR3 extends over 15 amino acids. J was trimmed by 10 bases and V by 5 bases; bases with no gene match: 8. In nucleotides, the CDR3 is TGTGCCAGTAGTCCTTGGACTAGCGGGAGAGGCGAGCAGTTCTTC. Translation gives CASSPWTSGRGEQFF.